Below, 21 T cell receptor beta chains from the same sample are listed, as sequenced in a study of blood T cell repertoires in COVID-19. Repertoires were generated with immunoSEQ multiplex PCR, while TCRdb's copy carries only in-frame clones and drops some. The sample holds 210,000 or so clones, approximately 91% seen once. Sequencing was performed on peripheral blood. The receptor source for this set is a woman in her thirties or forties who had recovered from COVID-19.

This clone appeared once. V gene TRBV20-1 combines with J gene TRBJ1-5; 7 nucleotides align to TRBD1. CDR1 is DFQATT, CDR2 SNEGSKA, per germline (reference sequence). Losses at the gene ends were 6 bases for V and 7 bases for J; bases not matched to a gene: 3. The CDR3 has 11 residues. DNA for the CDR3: TGCAGTGCACAGGGGAACCAGCCCCAGCATTTT. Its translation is CSAQGNQPQHF.

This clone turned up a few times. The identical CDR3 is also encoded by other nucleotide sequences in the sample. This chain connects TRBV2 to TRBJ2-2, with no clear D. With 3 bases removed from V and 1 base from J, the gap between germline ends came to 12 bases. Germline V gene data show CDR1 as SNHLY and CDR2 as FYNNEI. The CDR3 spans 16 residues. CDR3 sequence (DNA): TGTGCCAGCAGTGAGGTACCAGCAGGGAACACCGGGGAGCTGTTTTTT. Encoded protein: CASSEVPAGNTGELFF.

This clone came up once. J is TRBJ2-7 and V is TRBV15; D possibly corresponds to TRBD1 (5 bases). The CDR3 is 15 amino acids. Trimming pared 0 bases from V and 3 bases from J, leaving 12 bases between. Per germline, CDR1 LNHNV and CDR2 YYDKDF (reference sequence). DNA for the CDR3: TGTGCCACCAGCAGAGAGCCCCCAGGGCTCTACGAGCAGTACTTC. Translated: CATSREPPGLYEQYF.

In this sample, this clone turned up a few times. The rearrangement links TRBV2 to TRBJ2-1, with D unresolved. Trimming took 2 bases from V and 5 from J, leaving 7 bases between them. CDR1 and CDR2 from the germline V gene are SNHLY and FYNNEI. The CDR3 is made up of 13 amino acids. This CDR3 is CASSETRNNEQFF. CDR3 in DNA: TGTGCCAGCAGTGAAACGAGAAACAATGAGCAGTTCTTC.

The CDR3 bases are TGTGCCAGCAGCCCGGGGGGGGATGAGCAGTTCTTC. Residues: CASSPGGDEQFF. The chain is built from TRBV7-9 and TRBJ2-1; 8 nucleotides line up with TRBD2. The CDR3 is made up of 12 amino acids. CDR1 is SEHNR, CDR2 FQNEAQ, per germline (reference sequence). V lost 5 bases, J lost 8 bases, and 2 bases stayed unmatched.

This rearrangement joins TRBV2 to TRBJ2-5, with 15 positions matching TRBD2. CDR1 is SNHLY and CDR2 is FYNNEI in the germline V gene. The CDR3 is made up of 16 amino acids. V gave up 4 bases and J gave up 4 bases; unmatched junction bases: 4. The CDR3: CASSGTSGRAVETQYF. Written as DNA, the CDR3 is TGTGCCAGCAGTGGGACTAGCGGGAGGGCCGTAGAGACCCAGTACTTC.

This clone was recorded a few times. CDR3 sequence: CASSQAATGDTQYF. The CDR3 nucleotides are TGTGCCAGCAGCCAAGCGGCCACGGGAGATACGCAGTATTTT. V and J are TRBV4-2 and TRBJ2-3, with D unresolved. Trimming cost V 1 base and J 5 bases, with 10 bases left between them. Germline V lookup: CDR1 LGHNA, CDR2 YNFKEQ. The CDR3 totals 14 residues.

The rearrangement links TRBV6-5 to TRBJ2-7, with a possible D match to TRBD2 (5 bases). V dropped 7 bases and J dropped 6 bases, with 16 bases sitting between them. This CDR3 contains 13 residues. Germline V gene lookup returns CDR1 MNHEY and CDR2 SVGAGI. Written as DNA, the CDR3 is TGTGCCAGCATTGCACCCGCGGCGGGCGAGCAGTACTTC. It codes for CASIAPAAGEQYF.

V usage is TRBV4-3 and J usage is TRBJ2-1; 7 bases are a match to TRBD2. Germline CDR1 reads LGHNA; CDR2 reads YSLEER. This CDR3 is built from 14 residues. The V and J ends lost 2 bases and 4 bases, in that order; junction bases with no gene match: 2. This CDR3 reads CASSQSGTYNEQFF. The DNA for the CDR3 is TGCGCCAGCAGCCAAAGCGGGACTTACAATGAGCAGTTCTTC.

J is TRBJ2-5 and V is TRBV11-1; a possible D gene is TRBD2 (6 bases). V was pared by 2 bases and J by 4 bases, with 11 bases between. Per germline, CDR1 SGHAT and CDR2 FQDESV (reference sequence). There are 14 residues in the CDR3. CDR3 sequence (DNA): TGTGCCAGCAGCTTAATTGGGGGGACAGAGACCCAGTACTTC. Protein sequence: CASSLIGGTETQYF.

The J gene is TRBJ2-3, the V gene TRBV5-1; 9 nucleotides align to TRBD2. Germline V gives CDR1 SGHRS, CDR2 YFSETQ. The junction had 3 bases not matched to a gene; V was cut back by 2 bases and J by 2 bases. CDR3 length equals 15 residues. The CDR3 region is CASSLSGGTTDTQYF. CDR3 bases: TGCGCCAGCAGCTTAAGCGGGGGGACCACAGATACGCAGTATTTT. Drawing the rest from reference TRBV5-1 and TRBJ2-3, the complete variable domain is KAGVTQTPRYLIKTRGQQVTLSCSPISGHRSVSWYQQTPGQGLQFLFEYFSETQRNKGNFPGRFSGRQFSNSRSEMNVSTLELGDSALYLCASSLSGGTTDTQYFGPGTRLTVL.

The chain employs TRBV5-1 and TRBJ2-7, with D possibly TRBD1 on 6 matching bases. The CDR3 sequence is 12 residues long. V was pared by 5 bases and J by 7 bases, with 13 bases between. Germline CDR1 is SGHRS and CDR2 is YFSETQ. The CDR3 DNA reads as TGCGCCAGCAGTCCAGGGGCAGGGGAGCAGTACTTC. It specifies CASSPGAGEQYF.

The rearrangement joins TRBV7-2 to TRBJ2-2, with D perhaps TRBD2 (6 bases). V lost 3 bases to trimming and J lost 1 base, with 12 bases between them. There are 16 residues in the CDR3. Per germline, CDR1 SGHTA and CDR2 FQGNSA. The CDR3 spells CASSLGLAGNTGELFF. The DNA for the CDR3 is TGTGCCAGCAGCTTGGGACTCGCGGGGAACACCGGGGAGCTGTTTTTT.

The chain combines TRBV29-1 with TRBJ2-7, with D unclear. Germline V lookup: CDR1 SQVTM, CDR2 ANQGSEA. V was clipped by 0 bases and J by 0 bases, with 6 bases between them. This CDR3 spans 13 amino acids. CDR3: CSVEDRSSYEQYF. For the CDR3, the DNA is TGCAGCGTTGAAGATAGAAGCTCCTACGAGCAGTACTTC.

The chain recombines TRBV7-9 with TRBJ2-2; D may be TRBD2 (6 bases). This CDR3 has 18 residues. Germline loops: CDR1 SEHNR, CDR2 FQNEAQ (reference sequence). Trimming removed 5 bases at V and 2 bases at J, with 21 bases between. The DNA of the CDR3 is TGTGCCAGCAGCCCCAAGGCACGGCTAGCGAATAACACCGGGGAGCTGTTTTTT. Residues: CASSPKARLANNTGELFF.

The CDR3 coding sequence is TGCGCCAGCAGCCAAGACCCCGGGGACTTCCAGTGGAATGGCTACACCTTC. Amino acid sequence: CASSQDPGDFQWNGYTF. The J gene is TRBJ1-2, the V gene TRBV4-3; D may be TRBD1 (5 bases). Germline V gene data show CDR1 as LGHNA and CDR2 as YSLEER. Trimming stripped 0 bases from V and 6 bases from J, with 20 bases between. The length of the CDR3 is 17 residues.

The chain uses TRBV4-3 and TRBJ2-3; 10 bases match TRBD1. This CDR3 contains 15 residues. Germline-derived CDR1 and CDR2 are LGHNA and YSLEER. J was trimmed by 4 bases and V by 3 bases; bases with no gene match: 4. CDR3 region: CASSQGQGIPDTQYF. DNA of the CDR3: TGCGCCAGCAGCCAGGGACAGGGGATCCCAGATACGCAGTATTTT.

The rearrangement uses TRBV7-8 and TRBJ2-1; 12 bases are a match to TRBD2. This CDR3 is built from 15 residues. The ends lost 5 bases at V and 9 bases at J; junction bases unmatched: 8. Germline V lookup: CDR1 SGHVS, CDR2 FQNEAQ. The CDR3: CASSPRLAGETEQFF. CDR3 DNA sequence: TGTGCCAGCAGCCCCCGACTAGCGGGAGAGACTGAGCAGTTCTTC.

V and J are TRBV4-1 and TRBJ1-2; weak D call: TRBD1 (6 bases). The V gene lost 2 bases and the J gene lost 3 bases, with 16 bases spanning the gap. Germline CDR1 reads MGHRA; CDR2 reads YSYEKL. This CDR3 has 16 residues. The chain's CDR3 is CASSQPPSGGDYGYTF. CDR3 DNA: TGCGCCAGCAGCCAACCCCCATCGGGGGGCGACTATGGCTACACCTTC.

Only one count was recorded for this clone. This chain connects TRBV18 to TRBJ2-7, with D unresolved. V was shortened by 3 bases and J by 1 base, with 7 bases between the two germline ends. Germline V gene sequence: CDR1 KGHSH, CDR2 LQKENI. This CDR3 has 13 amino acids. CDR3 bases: TGTGCCAGCTCACCCACTCTGTCCTACGAGCAGTACTTC. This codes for CASSPTLSYEQYF.

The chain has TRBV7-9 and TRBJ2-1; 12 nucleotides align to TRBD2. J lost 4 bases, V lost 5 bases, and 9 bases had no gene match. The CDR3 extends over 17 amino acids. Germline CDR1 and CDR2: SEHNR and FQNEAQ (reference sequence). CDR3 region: CASSPTTSGRGYNEQFF. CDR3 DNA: TGTGCCAGCAGCCCGACGACTAGCGGGAGAGGGTACAATGAGCAGTTCTTC.